This TCR beta chain originates from a study of T cell repertoires in cytomegalovirus infection. The overall study: Shared public TCR beta signatures pointed to both CMV infection and a matching HLA type. Overall study findings and caveats: HLA-C-restricted, CMV-specific TCR beta clonotypes were dominant ex vivo.

TCRdb independently ran MiXCR on the reads; one entry per CDR3 protein. The sample carries hundreds of thousands of distinct CDR3 sequences, 25% to 35% recorded once. This clonotype has just a few counts. Its matching antigen is unknown. The V end was cut by 3 bases, the J end by 3 bases, with 6 bases between. Germline CDR1 and CDR2: SGHVS and FQNEAQ. This CDR3 spans 13 amino acids. This receptor was taken from a human donor in good health (CMV status not recorded). Some clones in this sample may be carry-over from other donors' samples. The chain links TRBV7-8 to TRBJ1-5; D remains ambiguous. The sample was cultured PBMCs, taken from culture after CMV antigen stimulation. The CDR3 region has the DNA TGTGCCAGCAGCTTCGGCTACAATCAGCCCCAGCATTTT. It yields the protein CASSFGYNQPQHF.